This TCR beta chain was found in a study of T cell repertoires in cytomegalovirus infection. TCRdb re-called the reads through MiXCR, storing one row per CDR3 protein. In the table there are roughly 230,000 distinct CDR3 sequences, 15% to 20% of which are singletons. The sequence was collected from a human donor in good health (CMV status not recorded). Some clones in this sample may be carry-over from other donors' samples. Specimen: CD8+ T cells from PBMCs.

CDR3 region: CATSRDRAEAFF. The CDR3, as DNA: TGTGCCACCAGCAGAGATCGGGCTGAAGCTTTCTTT. The V gene is TRBV15, the J gene TRBJ1-1; no firm D call. Germline CDR1 and CDR2: LNHNV and YYDKDF (reference sequence). V dropped 0 bases and J dropped 6 bases, with 5 bases sitting between them. This CDR3 is built from 12 residues. Full variable domain (outside the CDR3, taken from reference TRBV15 and TRBJ1-1): DAMVIQNPRYQVTQFGKPVTLSCSQTLNHNVMYWYQQKSSQAPKLLFHYYDKDFNNEADTPDNFQSRRPNTSFCFLDIRSPGLGDTAMYLCATSRDRAEAFFGQGTRLTVV.